These 12 T cell receptor beta chains came from one sample sequenced in a study of Tregs in tolerant kidney transplant recipients. Recipients received nonmyeloablative bone marrow transplants from related graft donors, with transient mixed chimerism. Here immunoSEQ multiplex PCR was the method, and the copy in TCRdb shows in-frame clones only, minus some. Recorded for this sample: some 29,000 clones. This specimen consisted of CD4+ T cells from blood (PBMCs), obtained 24 months after the transplant. The receptor source for this set is a human patient who received a combined kidney and bone marrow transplant. Some T cells may arise from the graft donor.

On this clone itself: The read halts 3 residues ahead of the CDR3 end, with the missing end drawn from the germline J gene. V gene TRBV30 combines with J gene TRBJ1-2, with TRBD1 matching 9 bases. The CDR3 runs to 12 residues. Germline CDR1 reads GTSNPN; CDR2 reads SVGIG (reference sequence). The V segment lost 8 bases and the J segment 6 bases; nucleotides outside the gene matches: 7. Here the CDR3 reads CARTGGGDGYTF. Incomplete CDR3 DNA: TGTGCCAGAACAGGGGGCGGCGATGGC.

On this clone: The read comes to an end 3 residues before the CDR3 does, leaving the germline J gene to fill in the end. V is TRBV20-1 and J is TRBJ2-1; 13 bases fit TRBD2. The CDR3 loop spans 14 amino acids. V gave up 5 bases and J gave up 6 bases; unmatched junction bases: 4. Germline lookup yields CDR1 DFQATT and CDR2 SNEGSKA (reference sequence). The CDR3 reads CSAPGTSGINEQFF. The part of the CDR3 DNA that was read is TGCAGTGCTCCCGGGACTAGCGGGATCAATGAG.

With regard to this clone: The CDR3 end lies 3 residues beyond the end of the read and is filled in from the germline J gene. The chain couples TRBV4-2 to TRBJ1-1; 9 bases are a match to TRBD1. Losses at the gene ends were 1 base for V and 1 base for J; bases not matched to a gene: 7. The germline CDR1 and CDR2 sequences are LGHNA and YNFKEQ. This CDR3 spans 17 amino acids. The DNA read from the CDR3 is TGTGCCAGCAGCCAAGGCGGGACAGGGATTTCGAACACTGAA. It translates to CASSQGGTGISNTE. The whole CDR3 is CASSQGGTGISNTEAFF.

Regarding this clone: The read gets to within 3 residues of the CDR3 end, and the germline J gene fills in the rest. This chain links TRBV12-3 or TRBV12-4 with TRBJ2-3, with TRBD2 matching 10 bases. The CDR3 sequence is 16 residues long. J gave up 2 bases and V 6 bases, and 8 bases lay outside the gene matches. This CDR3 reads CASSPASGSPTDTQYF. CDR3 DNA (partial): TGTGCCAGCAGCCCCGCTAGCGGGAGTCCCACAGATACG.

To note about this clone: The CDR3 extends 3 residues past the end of the read, so its final part is completed from the germline J gene. This sequence joins TRBV7-3 and TRBJ1-3; weak D call: TRBD1 (5 bases). The CDR3 runs 13 residues. The V gene lost 4 bases and the J gene lost 4 bases, with 8 bases spanning the gap. Germline V gene lookup returns CDR1 SGHTA and CDR2 FQGTGA. The part of the CDR3 DNA that was read is TGTGCCAGCAGCTCAGGGTTAGGAAACACC. Translating gives CASSSGLGNT. From start to end, the CDR3 is CASSSGLGNTIYF.

Points on this clone: Sequencing ends 3 residues short of the CDR3 end; the germline J gene provides the rest. V is TRBV2 and J is TRBJ2-2; possible D gene TRBD2, 5 bases. Germline values: CDR1 SNHLY, CDR2 FYNNEI. Trimming pared 5 bases from V and 2 bases from J, leaving 9 bases between. This CDR3 is built from 14 residues. CDR3 in amino acids: CASSQEGNTGELFF. The sequenced part of the CDR3 DNA is TGTGCCAGCAGTCAAGAGGGCAACACCGGGGAG.

Concerning this clone itself: The read comes to an end 3 residues before the CDR3 does, leaving the germline J gene to fill in the end. This chain joins TRBV29-1 and TRBJ2-1; D is tentatively TRBD1 or TRBD2 (6 bases each). V was cut by 3 bases and J by 9 bases, with 15 bases left in between. The germline V gene has CDR1 SQVTM and CDR2 ANQGSEA. The CDR3 consists of 13 residues. The sequenced part of the CDR3 DNA is TGCAGCGTTGAGCCGAGAGGGGGAGGTGAG. This encodes CSVEPRGGGE. The full CDR3 is CSVEPRGGGEQFF.

A remark on this clone: The sequence runs out 3 residues before the end of the CDR3; the remainder is reconstructed from the germline J gene. V and J are TRBV2 and TRBJ2-5; D might be TRBD2 (7 bases). V gave up 8 bases and J gave up 3 bases, with 13 bases separating them. There are 13 residues in the CDR3. Germline CDR1 SNHLY, CDR2 FYNNEI. CDR3 amino acids: CASRKGGKETQYF. CDR3 DNA, as far as it was read: TGTGCCAGCCGGAAGGGGGGGAAAGAGACC.

As regards this clone: Sequencing ends 3 residues short of the CDR3 end; the germline J gene provides the rest. The J gene is TRBJ1-2, the V gene TRBV19; a weak D match, TRBD1 (6 bases). The CDR3 is 15 residues long. Germline V gene lookup returns CDR1 LNHDA and CDR2 SQIVND (reference sequence). Trimming shortened V by 1 base and J by 0 bases, and 9 bases separated the two germline ends. The chain's CDR3 is CASSIAGAPNYGYTF. The sequenced CDR3 bases are TGTGCCAGTAGTATAGCAGGGGCCCCTAACTATGGC.

Notes on this clone: The observed sequence ends 3 residues before the CDR3 terminus, with the missing tail filled in from the germline J gene. The V gene is TRBV20-1, the J gene TRBJ2-7, with 8 positions matching TRBD2. CDR1 DFQATT and CDR2 SNEGSKA come from the germline V gene (reference sequence). This CDR3 spans 13 amino acids. Trimming removed 3 bases from V and 3 bases from J; junction bases left unmatched: 4. The CDR3 sequence: CSARTSDRYEQYF. Incomplete CDR3 DNA: TGCAGTGCTAGGACTAGCGACCGCTACGAG.

Concerning this clone: The read stops 3 residues short of the end of the CDR3; the missing end is completed from the germline J gene. The V call is TRBV5-1, the J call TRBJ2-5; unclear D gene. The CDR3 runs 13 residues. V lost 0 bases and J 1 base, leaving 4 bases between the germline ends. Germline loops: CDR1 SGHRS, CDR2 YFSETQ. The covered CDR3 bases are TGCGCCAGCAGCTTGGATAGCCAAGAGACC. Translating gives CASSLDSQET. The CDR3 reads in full as CASSLDSQETQYF.

On this clone: The read ends 3 residues shy of where the CDR3 ends; the end is completed using the germline J gene. The chain links TRBV11-3 to TRBJ2-3; D may be TRBD2 (6 bases). The CDR3 totals 15 residues. V was pared by 5 bases and J by 0 bases, with 12 bases between. Germline lookup yields CDR1 SGHNT and CDR2 YENEEA. Partial CDR3 DNA: TGTGCCAGCAGCCCAGGTGGACTAAGCACAGATACG. Its protein is CASSPGGLSTDT. From start to end, the CDR3 is CASSPGGLSTDTQYF.